The TCR beta chain under discussion was sequenced for a study of cytomegalovirus exposure and HLA in healthy donors. Study results and limitations: Researchers reported in a later analysis that a missense DCLRE1C variant was tied to TCR beta V- and J-gene trimming.

CDR1 and CDR2 from the germline V gene are SGHAT and FQNNGV. V shed 1 base, J shed 4 bases, and the junction held 2 bases outside the gene matches. The CDR3 is made up of 15 amino acids. Note on this clone: Its matching antigen is unknown.

The PCR used 60 Vbeta and 13 Jbeta primers. Clones were sequenced by immunoSEQ multiplex PCR, and TCRdb holds only the in-frame ones, with some missing. The sample carries under 200,000 clones, 60% to 80% recorded once. The receptor was isolated from a male donor in good health and CMV-seronegative. The sample was PBMCs. This sequence joins TRBV11-2 and TRBJ2-2; the match to TRBD2 covers 8 bases. The CDR3 DNA follows: TGTGCCAGCAGCTTAGCGGGGGGGTCCACCGGGGAGCTGTTTTTT. Protein: CASSLAGGSTGELFF.